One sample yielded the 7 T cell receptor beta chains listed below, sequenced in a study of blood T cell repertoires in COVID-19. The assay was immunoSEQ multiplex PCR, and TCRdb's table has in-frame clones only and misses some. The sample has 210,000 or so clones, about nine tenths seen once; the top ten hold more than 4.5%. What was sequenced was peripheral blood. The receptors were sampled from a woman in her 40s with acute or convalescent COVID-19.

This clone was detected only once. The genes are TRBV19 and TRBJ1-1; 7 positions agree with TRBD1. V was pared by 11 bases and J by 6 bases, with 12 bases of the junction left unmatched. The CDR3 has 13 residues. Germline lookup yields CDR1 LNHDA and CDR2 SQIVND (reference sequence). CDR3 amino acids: CAAKRQGMAEAFF. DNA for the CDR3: TGTGCCGCAAAAAGACAGGGCATGGCTGAAGCTTTCTTT.

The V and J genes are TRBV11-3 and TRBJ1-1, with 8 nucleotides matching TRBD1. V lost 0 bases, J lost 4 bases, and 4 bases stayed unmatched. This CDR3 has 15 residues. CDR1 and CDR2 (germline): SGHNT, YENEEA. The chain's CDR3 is CASSLDSDRGTEAFF. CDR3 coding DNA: TGTGCCAGCAGCTTAGACTCCGACAGGGGCACTGAAGCTTTCTTT.

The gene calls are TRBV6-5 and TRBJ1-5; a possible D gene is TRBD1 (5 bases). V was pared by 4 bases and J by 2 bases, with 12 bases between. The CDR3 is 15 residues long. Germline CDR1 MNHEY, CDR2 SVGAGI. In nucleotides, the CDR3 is TGTGCCAGCAGTTCTGGCCAGGGCGGCAATCAGCCCCAGCATTTT. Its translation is CASSSGQGGNQPQHF.

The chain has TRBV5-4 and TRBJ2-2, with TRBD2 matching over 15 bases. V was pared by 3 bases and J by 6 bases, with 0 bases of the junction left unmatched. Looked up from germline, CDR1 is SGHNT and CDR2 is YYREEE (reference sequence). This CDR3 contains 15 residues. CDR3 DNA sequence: TGTGCCAGCAGCTGGACTAGCGGGGGGGCCGGGGAGCTGTTTTTT. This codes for CASSWTSGGAGELFF.

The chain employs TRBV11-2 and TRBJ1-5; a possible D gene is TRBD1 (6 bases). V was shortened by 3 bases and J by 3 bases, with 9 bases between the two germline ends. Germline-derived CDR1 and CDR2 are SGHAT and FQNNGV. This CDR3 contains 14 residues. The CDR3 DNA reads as TGTGCCAGCAGCTTGGACAGATACAATCAGCCCCAGCATTTT. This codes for CASSLDRYNQPQHF.

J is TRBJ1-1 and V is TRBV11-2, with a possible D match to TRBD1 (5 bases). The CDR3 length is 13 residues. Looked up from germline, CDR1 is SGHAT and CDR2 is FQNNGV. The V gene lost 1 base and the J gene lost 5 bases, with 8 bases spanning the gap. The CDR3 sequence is CASSLGRGTEAFF. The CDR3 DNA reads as TGTGCCAGCAGCTTAGGGCGGGGGACTGAAGCTTTCTTT.

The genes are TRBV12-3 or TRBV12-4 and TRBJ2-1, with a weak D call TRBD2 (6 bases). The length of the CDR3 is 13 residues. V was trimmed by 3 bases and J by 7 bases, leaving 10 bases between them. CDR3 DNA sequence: TGTGCCAGCAGTTTGGGGAGGTGGAATGAGCAGTTCTTC. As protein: CASSLGRWNEQFF.